The present entry profiles one T cell receptor beta chain with its context. These data belong to a study of blood T cell repertoires in COVID-19. The wider study: PBMCs, B-cell-depleted T cells, or T cells were the source of the cDNA or gDNA that made up the material.

Per the study methods: Reference gene primers were amplified, and this amplification served to estimate nucleated cell counts. Only in-frame clones appear in the TCRdb table, and some are missing; sequencing was by immunoSEQ multiplex PCR. V and J calls and clone size come straight from that table; D and trimming were deduced from the DNA. The sample contains some 65,000 clones, approximately 83% of which appear only once. The ends lost 6 bases at V and 5 bases at J; junction bases unmatched: 5. Germline V gene data show CDR1 as KGHSH and CDR2 as LQKENI. This CDR3 comprises 13 residues. This receptor was obtained from a man at least 80 years old with acute or convalescent COVID-19. Sequencing was performed on peripheral blood. The chain uses TRBV18 and TRBJ2-5; 8 bases align to TRBD1. The CDR3 coding sequence is TGTGCCAGCTCGACAGGGGCCCGGGAGACCCAGTACTTC. It yields the protein CASSTGARETQYF.